This TCR beta chain was sequenced for a study of early T cells in non-severe SARS-CoV-2 infection. At the level of the study: With bulk RNA from unsorted whole blood as input, sequencing yielded unpaired chains. Notes on the study in general: VDJdb-based annotation leaned toward anti-spike CD8 responses and missed private and CD4 specificities.

From germline, CDR1 is DFQATT and CDR2 SNEGSKA (reference sequence). The CDR3 consists of 15 residues. V was clipped by 6 bases and J by 4 bases; unmatched bases: 11. In TCRdb, the 5' RACE reads were re-called with MiXCR into one record per CDR3 protein. The sample holds 60,000 to 80,000 distinct CDR3 sequences; more than 9% are singletons and the top ten take roughly 3.9%. The table lists this clonotype with many counts. The antigen remains unidentified. Sequences were obtained from whole blood. The V and J genes are TRBV20-1 and TRBJ2-5, with TRBD1 matching 10 bases. This receptor was taken from an adult who was a healthcare worker with PCR-confirmed SARS-CoV-2 infection or an uninfected control (not recorded which). The CDR3 region is CSATPRDRGGETQYF. In DNA, the CDR3 is TGCAGTGCGACCCCCCGGGACAGGGGCGGAGAGACCCAGTACTTC.